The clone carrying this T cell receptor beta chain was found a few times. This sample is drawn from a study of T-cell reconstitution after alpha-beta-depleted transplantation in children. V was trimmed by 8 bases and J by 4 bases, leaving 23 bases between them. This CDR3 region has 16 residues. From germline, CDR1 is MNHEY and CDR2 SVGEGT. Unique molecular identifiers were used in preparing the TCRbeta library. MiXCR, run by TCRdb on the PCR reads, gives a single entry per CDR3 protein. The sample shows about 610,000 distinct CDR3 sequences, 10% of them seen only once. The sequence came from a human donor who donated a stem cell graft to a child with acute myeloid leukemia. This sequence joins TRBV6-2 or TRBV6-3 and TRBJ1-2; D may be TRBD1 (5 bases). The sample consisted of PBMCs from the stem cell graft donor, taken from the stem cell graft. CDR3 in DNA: TGTGCCAGCGGGAAACGGCAGGGTCAAATTATCTATGGCTACACCTTC. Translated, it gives CASGKRQGQIIYGYTF.